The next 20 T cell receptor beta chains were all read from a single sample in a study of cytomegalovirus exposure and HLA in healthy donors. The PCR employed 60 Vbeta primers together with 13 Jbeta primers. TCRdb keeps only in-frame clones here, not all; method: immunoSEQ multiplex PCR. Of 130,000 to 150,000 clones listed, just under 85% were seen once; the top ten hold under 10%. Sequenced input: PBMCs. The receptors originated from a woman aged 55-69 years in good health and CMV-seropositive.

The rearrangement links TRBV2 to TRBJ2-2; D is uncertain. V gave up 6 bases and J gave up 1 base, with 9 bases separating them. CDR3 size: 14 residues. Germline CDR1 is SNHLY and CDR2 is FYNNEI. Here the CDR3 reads CASSRSGNTGELFF. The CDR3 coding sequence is TGTGCCAGCAGCCGTTCCGGGAACACCGGGGAGCTGTTTTTT.

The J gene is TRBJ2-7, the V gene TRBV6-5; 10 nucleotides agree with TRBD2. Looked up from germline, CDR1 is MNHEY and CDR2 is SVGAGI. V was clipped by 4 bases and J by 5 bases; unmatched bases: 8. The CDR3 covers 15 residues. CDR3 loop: CASSSLAGGRDEQYF. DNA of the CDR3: TGTGCCAGCAGTTCATTAGCGGGAGGTAGGGACGAGCAGTACTTC.

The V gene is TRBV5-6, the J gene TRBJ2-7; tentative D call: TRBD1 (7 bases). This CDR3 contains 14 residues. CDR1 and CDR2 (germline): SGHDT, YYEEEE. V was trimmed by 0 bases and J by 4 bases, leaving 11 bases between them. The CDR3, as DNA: TGTGCCAGCAGCTTGGTCCCAGGGGGGTACGAGCAGTACTTC. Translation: CASSLVPGGYEQYF.

The CDR3 protein is CASSVWLQQPQHF. The CDR3, as DNA: TGTGCCAGCAGTGTTTGGTTACAACAGCCCCAGCATTTT. The chain joins TRBV2 to TRBJ1-5; no firm D call. V lost 4 bases to trimming and J lost 7 bases, with 11 bases between them. CDR3 size: 13 residues. From germline, CDR1 is SNHLY and CDR2 FYNNEI.

Written as DNA, the CDR3 is TGCGCCAGCAGCTTCGGGACAGGGGACAATGAGCAGTTCTTC. Translation: CASSFGTGDNEQFF. J is TRBJ2-1 and V is TRBV4-3, with 10 nucleotides matching TRBD1. V shed 5 bases, J shed 5 bases, and the junction held 3 bases outside the gene matches. Germline V gene data show CDR1 as LGHNA and CDR2 as YSLEER. The CDR3 spans 14 residues.

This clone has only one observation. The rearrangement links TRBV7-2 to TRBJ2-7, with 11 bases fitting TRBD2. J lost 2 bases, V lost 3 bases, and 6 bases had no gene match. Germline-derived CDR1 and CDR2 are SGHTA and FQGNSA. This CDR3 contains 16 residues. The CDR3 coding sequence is TGTGCCAGCAGCTTGGCTAGCGGGAGGAATACCTACGAGCAGTACTTC. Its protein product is CASSLASGRNTYEQYF.

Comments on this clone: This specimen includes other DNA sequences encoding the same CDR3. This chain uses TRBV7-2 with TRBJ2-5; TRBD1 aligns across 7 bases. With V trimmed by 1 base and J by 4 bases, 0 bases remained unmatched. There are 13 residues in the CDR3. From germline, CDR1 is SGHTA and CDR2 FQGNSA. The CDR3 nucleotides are TGTGCCAGCAGCTTAGACAGGGGAGAGACCCAGTACTTC. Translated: CASSLDRGETQYF.

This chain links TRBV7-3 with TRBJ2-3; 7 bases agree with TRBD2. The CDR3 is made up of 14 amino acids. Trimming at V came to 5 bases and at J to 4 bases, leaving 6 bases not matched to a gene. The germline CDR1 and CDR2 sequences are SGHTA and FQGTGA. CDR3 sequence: CASSPWGGADTQYF. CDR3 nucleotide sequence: TGTGCCAGCAGCCCCTGGGGAGGGGCAGATACGCAGTATTTT.

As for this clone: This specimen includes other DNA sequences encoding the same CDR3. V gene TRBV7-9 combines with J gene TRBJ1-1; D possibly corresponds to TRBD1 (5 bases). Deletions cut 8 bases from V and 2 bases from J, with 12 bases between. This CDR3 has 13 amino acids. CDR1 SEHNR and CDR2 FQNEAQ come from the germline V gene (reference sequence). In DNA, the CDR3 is TGTGCCAGCTCCCGGCAGGGAAACACTGAAGCTTTCTTT. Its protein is CASSRQGNTEAFF.

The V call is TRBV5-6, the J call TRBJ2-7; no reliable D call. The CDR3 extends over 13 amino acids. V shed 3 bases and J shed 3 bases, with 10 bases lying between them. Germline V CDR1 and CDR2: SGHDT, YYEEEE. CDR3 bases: TGTGCCAGCAGCTCCGTGGCAGACTACGAGCAGTACTTC. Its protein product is CASSSVADYEQYF.

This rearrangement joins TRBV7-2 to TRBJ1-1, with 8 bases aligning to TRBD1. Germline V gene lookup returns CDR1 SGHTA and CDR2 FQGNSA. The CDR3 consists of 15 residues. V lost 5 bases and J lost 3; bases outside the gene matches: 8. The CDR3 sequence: CASSRAGGWDTEAFF. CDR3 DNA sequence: TGTGCCAGCAGCAGAGCAGGGGGCTGGGACACTGAAGCTTTCTTT.

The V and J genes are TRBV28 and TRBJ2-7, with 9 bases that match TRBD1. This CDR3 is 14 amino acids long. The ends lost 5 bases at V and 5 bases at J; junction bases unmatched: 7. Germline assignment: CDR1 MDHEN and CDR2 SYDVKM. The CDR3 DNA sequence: TGTGCCAGCAGTCGGGACAGGGTGTCCCACGAGCAGTACTTC. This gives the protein CASSRDRVSHEQYF.

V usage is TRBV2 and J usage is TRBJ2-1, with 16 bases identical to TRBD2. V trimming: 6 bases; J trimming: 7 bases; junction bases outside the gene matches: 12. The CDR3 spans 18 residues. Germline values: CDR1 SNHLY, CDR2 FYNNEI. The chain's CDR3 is CASRDGTSGRAVWNEQFF. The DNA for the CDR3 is TGTGCCAGCAGAGATGGGACTAGCGGGAGGGCCGTGTGGAATGAGCAGTTCTTC.

The CDR3: CASNRGSRTEAFF. In DNA form, the CDR3 reads TGTGCCAGCAATCGGGGGTCACGCACTGAAGCTTTCTTT. J is TRBJ1-1 and V is TRBV6-5; TRBD1 might be the D (5 bases). CDR1 MNHEY and CDR2 SVGAGI come from the germline V gene. The CDR3 has 13 amino acids. V lost 7 bases and J 4 bases, leaving 13 bases between the germline ends.

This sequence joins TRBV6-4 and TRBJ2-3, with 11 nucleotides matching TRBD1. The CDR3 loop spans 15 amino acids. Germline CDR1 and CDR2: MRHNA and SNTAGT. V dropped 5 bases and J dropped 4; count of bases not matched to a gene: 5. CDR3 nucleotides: TGTGCCAGCAGTAAGGACAGGGGGCACGCAGATACGCAGTATTTT. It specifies CASSKDRGHADTQYF.

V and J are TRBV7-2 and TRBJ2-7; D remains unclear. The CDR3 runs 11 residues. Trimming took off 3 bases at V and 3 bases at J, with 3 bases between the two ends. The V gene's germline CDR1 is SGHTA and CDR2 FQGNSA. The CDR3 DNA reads TGTGCCAGCAGCTTTTACTACGAGCAGTACTTC. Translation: CASSFYYEQYF.

CDR3 coding DNA: TGTGCCAGCACGGCGGGGGGTCAGGGCATGTCCAGGGCTTTCTTT. It is translated as CASTAGGQGMSRAFF. The J gene is TRBJ1-1, the V gene TRBV6-6; possibly TRBD1 for D (5 bases). The CDR3 contains 15 residues. The V gene lost 7 bases and the J gene lost 11 bases, with 26 bases spanning the gap. Germline loops: CDR1 MNHNY, CDR2 SVGAGI (reference sequence).

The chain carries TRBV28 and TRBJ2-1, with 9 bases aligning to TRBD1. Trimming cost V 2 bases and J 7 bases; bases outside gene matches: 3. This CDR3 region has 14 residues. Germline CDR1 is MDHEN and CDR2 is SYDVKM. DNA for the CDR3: TGTGCCAGCAGTTTAGGGACAGGGTCTAATGAGCAGTTCTTC. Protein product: CASSLGTGSNEQFF.

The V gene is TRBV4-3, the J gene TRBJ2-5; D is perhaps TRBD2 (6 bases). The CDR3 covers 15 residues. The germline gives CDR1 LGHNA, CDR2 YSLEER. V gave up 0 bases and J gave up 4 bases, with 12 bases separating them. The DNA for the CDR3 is TGCGCCAGCAGCCAAGAGACGGAGGGAGGAGAGACCCAGTACTTC. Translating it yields CASSQETEGGETQYF.

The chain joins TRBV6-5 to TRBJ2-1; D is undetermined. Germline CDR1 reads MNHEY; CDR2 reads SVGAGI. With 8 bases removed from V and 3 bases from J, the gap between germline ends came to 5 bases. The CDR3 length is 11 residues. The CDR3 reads CASGIYNEQFF. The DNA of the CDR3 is TGTGCCAGCGGCATCTACAATGAGCAGTTCTTC.